This T cell receptor (beta chain) was captured by sequencing in a study of blood T cell repertoires in COVID-19. Overall study: The samples span acute and convalescent COVID-19 from the United States, Italy and Spain. T cells, B-cell-depleted T cells, or PBMCs supplied cDNA or gDNA.

In the authors' workflow: Estimates of nucleated cell counts were drawn from the amplification of reference gene primers. The assay was immunoSEQ multiplex PCR, and TCRdb's table has in-frame clones only and misses some. Clone size and V and J calls were adopted from that table, with D and trimming inferred from the DNA. The data contain 300,000 to 350,000 clones, over 80% of them seen just once; the ten biggest clones take up 9.5% to 10%. CDR1 is LNHDA and CDR2 is SQIVND in the germline V gene (reference sequence). The CDR3 runs 14 residues. V lost 5 bases and J 2 bases, leaving 7 bases between the germline ends. Enrollment of patients from Seattle took place during active infection, with longitudinal follow-up.

The source is a man aged 25-45 years with COVID-19, enrolled during active disease. The sequenced sample consisted of peripheral blood. J is TRBJ2-6 and V is TRBV19; possibly TRBD2 for D (6 bases). Here the CDR3 DNA reads TGTGCCAGTAGTTGGAGGGCTGGGGCCAACGTCCTGACTTTC. Its translation is CASSWRAGANVLTF.